Below, 20 T cell receptor beta chains from the same sample are listed, as sequenced in a study of blood T cell repertoires in COVID-19. Data came from immunoSEQ multiplex PCR; TCRdb stores just in-frame clones and leaves some out. This sample yields 200,000 to 250,000 clones, of which roughly nine tenths are seen a single time; 2.2% belongs to the top ten. Sequencing used peripheral blood. Receptors originate from a woman aged 50 to 65 with acute or convalescent COVID-19.

The rearrangement joins TRBV6-5 to TRBJ2-7, with TRBD2 identical over 7 bases. The CDR3 contains 15 residues. The V gene end was trimmed by 6 bases and the J gene end by 3 bases; junction bases not matched to a gene: 11. Germline V gene lookup returns CDR1 MNHEY and CDR2 SVGAGI. CDR3 DNA: TGTGCCAGCAGCCGGGCTCGGGGGGTCCACTACGAGCAGTACTTC. Protein: CASSRARGVHYEQYF.

This rearrangement joins TRBV7-2 to TRBJ1-1, with D possibly TRBD1 on 6 matching bases. V shed 5 bases and J shed 5 bases, with 18 bases lying between them. This CDR3 contains 15 residues. The germline V gene has CDR1 SGHTA and CDR2 FQGNSA. The CDR3 DNA is TGTGCCAGCAGCCAGGGGCGGGTCTCGGGAACTGAAGCTTTCTTT. Its translation: CASSQGRVSGTEAFF.

This chain uses TRBV18 with TRBJ2-2; TRBD1 might be the D (5 bases). Germline V gene data show CDR1 as KGHSH and CDR2 as LQKENI. This CDR3 comprises 16 residues. V lost 3 bases and J 0 bases, leaving 11 bases between the germline ends. The CDR3 sequence: CASSPLDRPNTGELFF. The CDR3 DNA reads TGTGCCAGCTCACCGTTAGACAGACCGAACACCGGGGAGCTGTTTTTT.

This clone came up a few times. V gene TRBV13 combines with J gene TRBJ2-3; 7 bases line up with TRBD2. V lost 5 bases and J lost 5; bases outside the gene matches: 4. Germline CDR1 reads PRHDT; CDR2 reads FYEKMQ (reference sequence). The CDR3 consists of 13 residues. CDR3 sequence reads: CASSRREGDTQYF. In DNA, the CDR3 is TGTGCCAGCAGCCGGAGGGAGGGAGATACGCAGTATTTT.

V and J are TRBV5-1 and TRBJ2-2; 9 nucleotides agree with TRBD1. Germline CDR1 is SGHRS and CDR2 is YFSETQ. The trim removed 0 bases at V and 0 bases at J, leaving 0 bases unmatched. The length of the CDR3 is 16 residues. The CDR3 spells CASSLGQGANTGELFF. The CDR3 nucleotides are TGCGCCAGCAGCTTGGGACAGGGGGCGAACACCGGGGAGCTGTTTTTT.

The V gene is TRBV5-1, the J gene TRBJ2-5, with TRBD2 as a possible D gene (5 bases). V was trimmed by 0 bases and J by 5 bases, leaving 5 bases between them. Germline V gives CDR1 SGHRS, CDR2 YFSETQ. CDR3 length: 12 residues. The CDR3 loop is CASSLGEETQYF. For the CDR3, the DNA is TGCGCCAGCAGCTTGGGGGAGGAGACCCAGTACTTC.

V and J are TRBV6-5 and TRBJ1-2; 8 nucleotides align to TRBD1. The CDR3 is 13 residues long. CDR1 and CDR2 from the germline V gene are MNHEY and SVGAGI. J gave up 8 bases and V 5 bases, and 7 bases lay outside the gene matches. DNA of the CDR3: TGTGCCAGCAGTCCCCAGGGGGCGCGGGGCTACACCTTC. Residues: CASSPQGARGYTF.

This chain connects TRBV30 to TRBJ2-3; D gene unclear. CDR3 size: 12 residues. V was shortened by 3 bases and J by 1 base, with 5 bases between the two germline ends. Germline loops: CDR1 GTSNPN, CDR2 SVGIG (reference sequence). The CDR3 protein is CAWRVGTDTQYF. The CDR3 region has the DNA TGTGCCTGGAGAGTAGGCACAGATACGCAGTATTTT.

This chain joins TRBV27 and TRBJ1-6; D not certain. V was cut by 3 bases and J by 0 bases, with 12 bases left in between. The germline V gene has CDR1 MNHEY and CDR2 SMNVEV (reference sequence). This CDR3 spans 17 amino acids. The CDR3 reads CASSFRQASSYNSPLHF. The CDR3 DNA sequence: TGTGCCAGCAGTTTTCGGCAGGCGAGCTCCTATAATTCACCCCTCCACTTT.

V gene TRBV5-6 combines with J gene TRBJ1-1; 12 bases line up with TRBD1. With V trimmed by 2 bases and J by 6 bases, 8 bases remained unmatched. This CDR3 comprises 16 residues. From germline, CDR1 is SGHDT and CDR2 YYEEEE. The CDR3 protein is CASSFLLGDRGPEAFF. In DNA, the CDR3 is TGTGCCAGCAGCTTCCTCCTGGGGGACAGGGGGCCTGAAGCTTTCTTT. The variable domain in full, completed from reference TRBV5-6 and TRBJ1-1, reads DAGVTQSPTHLIKTRGQQVTLRCSPKSGHDTVSWYQQALGQGPQFIFQYYEEEERQRGNFPDRFSGHQFPNYSSELNVNALLLGDSALYLCASSFLLGDRGPEAFFGQGTRLTVV.

The chain employs TRBV4-1 and TRBJ1-2; TRBD1 matches 8 bases. The CDR3 runs 16 residues. The germline gives CDR1 MGHRA, CDR2 YSYEKL. V lost 4 bases and J lost 4; bases outside the gene matches: 11. The CDR3 spells CASSLGQDRVIYGYTF. Written as DNA, the CDR3 is TGCGCCAGCAGCCTGGGTCAGGACAGGGTAATCTATGGCTACACCTTC.

V usage is TRBV5-4 and J usage is TRBJ1-2; tentative D call: TRBD1 (6 bases). With 1 base removed from V and 8 bases from J, the gap between germline ends came to 15 bases. The CDR3 contains 14 residues. Germline V CDR1 and CDR2: SGHNT, YYREEE (reference sequence). The DNA for the CDR3 is TGTGCCAGCAGCTTGCAACAGGGTGGCTGGGGCTACACCTTC. Translated, it gives CASSLQQGGWGYTF.

The chain employs TRBV18 and TRBJ1-2; TRBD1 agrees at 7 bases. The V gene's germline CDR1 is KGHSH and CDR2 LQKENI. The CDR3 has 16 residues. V gave up 1 base and J gave up 5 bases; unmatched junction bases: 10. CDR3 DNA: TGTGCCAGCTCACCACAGGGTGACAGGGAGAGGTATGGCTACACCTTC. Its translation: CASSPQGDRERYGYTF.

The CDR3: CASSESSGGPTDTQYF. CDR3 DNA: TGTGCCAGCAGTGAATCCAGCGGGGGACCCACAGATACGCAGTATTTT. The V call is TRBV6-1, the J call TRBJ2-3, with 8 bases aligning to TRBD2. Trimming at V came to 2 bases and at J to 2 bases, leaving 6 bases not matched to a gene. The CDR3 totals 16 residues. Germline assignment: CDR1 MNHNS and CDR2 SASEGT.

V usage is TRBV5-4 and J usage is TRBJ2-2; the D gene is possibly TRBD2 (7 bases). The germline gives CDR1 SGHNT, CDR2 YYREEE (reference sequence). The V end lost 4 bases, the J end lost 1 base, and 14 bases lay between the germline ends. The CDR3 loop spans 16 amino acids. CDR3 nucleotides: TGTGCCAGCAGCCGGGGGGCGGGGATGAACACCGGGGAGCTGTTTTTT. It translates to CASSRGAGMNTGELFF.

V usage is TRBV20-1 and J usage is TRBJ2-1, with 14 positions matching TRBD2. J lost 13 bases, V lost 3 bases, and 8 bases had no gene match. The germline gives CDR1 DFQATT, CDR2 SNEGSKA (reference sequence). This CDR3 has 14 amino acids. This CDR3 is CSASRLAGGQVQFF. CDR3 in DNA: TGCAGTGCTAGTCGACTAGCGGGGGGGCAAGTCCAGTTCTTC.

The rearrangement joins TRBV5-5 to TRBJ1-2, with 7 positions matching TRBD1. The germline V gene has CDR1 SGHKS and CDR2 YYEKEE (reference sequence). The V and J ends lost 5 bases and 3 bases, in that order; junction bases with no gene match: 10. This CDR3 has 15 residues. The CDR3 region is CASSFEGAPDYGYTF. Written as DNA, the CDR3 is TGTGCCAGCAGTTTCGAGGGGGCGCCGGACTATGGCTACACCTTC. The whole variable domain, filled in from reference TRBV5-5 and TRBJ1-2, reads DAGVTQSPTHLIKTRGQQVTLRCSPISGHKSVSWYQQVLGQGPQFIFQYYEKEERGRGNFPDRFSARQFPNYSSELNVNALLLGDSALYLCASSFEGAPDYGYTFGSGTRLTVV.

J is TRBJ1-6 and V is TRBV3-1 (or the pseudogene TRBV3-2), with TRBD1 identical over 10 bases. The J segment lost 5 bases and the V segment lost 1 base, leaving 2 bases of the junction unmatched. CDR1 and CDR2 (germline): LGHDT, YNNKEL (reference sequence). This CDR3 has 16 amino acids. The CDR3 here is CASSQADRGHNSPLHF. The CDR3 nucleotides read TGTGCCAGCAGCCAAGCCGACAGGGGGCATAATTCACCCCTCCACTTT.

The V gene is TRBV10-3, the J gene TRBJ1-2; 7 nucleotides agree with TRBD1. The CDR3 length is 14 residues. Germline lookup yields CDR1 ENHRY and CDR2 SYGVKD. Germline trimming cut 0 bases from V and 3 bases from J; bases unmatched to any gene: 1. The CDR3 loop is CAISESQGDYGYTF. The CDR3 coding sequence is TGTGCCATCAGTGAGTCCCAGGGGGACTATGGCTACACCTTC.

This sequence joins TRBV21-1 and TRBJ1-2; the DNA was not compared with TRBD1, the D call given in the table. TRBV21-1 is a documented pseudogene. The CDR3 is 13 amino acids. CDR3 amino acids: CARTGQDFYGYTF. The CDR3 nucleotides are TGTGCCAGAACGGGACAGGACTTCTATGGCTACACCTTC.